The 27 T cell receptor beta chains in this list originate from one sample, sequenced in a study of T cell responses to AZD1222 COVID-19 vaccine. Libraries were prepared by immunoSEQ multiplex PCR; TCRdb keeps only in-frame clonotypes and omits some of them. The sample records around 94,000 clones, roughly 83% being singletons. Here the sequenced sample was peripheral blood, taken on day 0 of AZD1222 vaccination. Receptor source: an adult in good health.

J is TRBJ1-2 and V is TRBV5-1; D is unresolved. The germline V gene encodes CDR1 SGHRS and CDR2 YFSETQ. The CDR3 extends over 13 amino acids. The ends were cut back, 5 bases at V and 6 bases at J, with 14 bases in the middle. Here the CDR3 reads CASREAVSNGYTF. The CDR3 DNA reads as TGCGCCAGCAGAGAGGCAGTGTCTAATGGCTACACCTTC. The full variable domain, rest sourced from reference TRBV5-1 and TRBJ1-2, is KAGVTQTPRYLIKTRGQQVTLSCSPISGHRSVSWYQQTPGQGLQFLFEYFSETQRNKGNFPGRFSGRQFSNSRSEMNVSTLELGDSALYLCASREAVSNGYTFGSGTRLTVV.

V is TRBV4-2 and J is TRBJ2-2; 8 bases are a match to TRBD2. This CDR3 is built from 15 residues. J lost 6 bases, V lost 1 base, and 4 bases had no gene match. Germline V CDR1 and CDR2: LGHNA, YNFKEQ. Here the CDR3 DNA reads TGTGCCAGCAGCCAAGTACTAGCGGAAGCCGGGGAGCTGTTTTTT. Amino acid sequence: CASSQVLAEAGELFF.

The V and J genes are TRBV9 and TRBJ2-5, with TRBD2 matching over 14 bases. Germline values: CDR1 SGDLS, CDR2 YYNGEE. V shed 3 bases and J 1 base; nucleotides not matched to a gene: 2. The CDR3 extends over 16 amino acids. The CDR3 DNA reads TGTGCCAGCAGCGCGGGACTAGCGGGGGTCCAAGAGACCCAGTACTTC. It yields the protein CASSAGLAGVQETQYF.

This clone appeared a single time. This rearrangement joins TRBV24-1 to TRBJ2-7, with TRBD2 as a possible D gene (6 bases). From germline, CDR1 is KGHDR and CDR2 SFDVKD. This CDR3 comprises 16 residues. Trimming stripped 12 bases from V and 4 bases from J, with 27 bases between. The CDR3 DNA follows: TGTGCCTCCCCCCCCCGGAGGGCCCGCATTTTTTACGAGCAGTACGTC. Translated: CASPPRRARIFYEQYV.

V and J are TRBV27 and TRBJ2-7; TRBD2 matches 9 bases. V was pared by 4 bases and J by 5 bases, with 9 bases of the junction left unmatched. This CDR3 has 15 residues. In germline, CDR1 is MNHEY, CDR2 SMNVEV (reference sequence). The CDR3 DNA reads as TGTGCCAGCAGTTCGGGCGGGAGGGCCGTCAACGAGCAGTACTTC. It is translated as CASSSGGRAVNEQYF.

The V call is TRBV28, the J call TRBJ2-7; D possibly matches TRBD1 or TRBD2 (5 bases each). The CDR3 loop spans 13 amino acids. The germline V and J ends were trimmed by 6 bases and 3 bases, with 12 bases remaining between them. Germline V gives CDR1 MDHEN, CDR2 SYDVKM. The CDR3 bases are TGTGCCAGCAGCCTGGGACGGTACTACGAGCAGTACGTC. Encoded protein: CASSLGRYYEQYV.

V and J are TRBV28 and TRBJ1-2; 7 bases map to TRBD1. V gave up 6 bases and J gave up 4 bases; unmatched junction bases: 14. This CDR3 has 16 amino acids. Germline-derived CDR1 and CDR2 are MDHEN and SYDVKM. The CDR3 protein is CASRPYGTGEAYGYTF. CDR3 DNA sequence: TGTGCCAGCAGGCCATACGGAACAGGGGAGGCCTATGGCTACACCTTC.

The V call is TRBV25-1, the J call TRBJ1-1, with D possibly being TRBD1 (6 bases). Germline V lookup: CDR1 MGHDK, CDR2 SYGVNS. Trimming cost V 4 bases and J 5 bases, with 17 bases left between them. The length of the CDR3 is 15 residues. The CDR3 protein is CASSGLRGGATEAFF. The CDR3 coding sequence is TGTGCCAGCAGTGGTTTAAGGGGGGGCGCGACTGAAGCTTTCTTT.

This rearrangement joins TRBV5-1 to TRBJ2-1; 8 bases align to TRBD1. The V gene's germline CDR1 is SGHRS and CDR2 YFSETQ. This CDR3 comprises 17 residues. V gave up 0 bases and J gave up 8 bases; unmatched junction bases: 13. The CDR3 loop reads CASSLAPTGAKGDEQFF. CDR3 sequence (DNA): TGCGCCAGCAGCTTGGCACCGACAGGGGCTAAAGGGGATGAGCAGTTCTTC.

Remarks on this clone: One junction end does not reproduce the germline sequence, and a read error may be involved. This chain uses TRBV6-1 with TRBJ2-7; TRBD1 aligns across 7 bases. Germline assignment: CDR1 MNHNS and CDR2 SASEGT. The CDR3 consists of 13 residues. The CDR3 DNA follows: TGTGCCAGCAGTGAACACAGGTCGACAGGGCGGGACTTC. Encoded protein: CASSEHRSTGRDF.

This chain links TRBV21-1 with TRBJ2-2; the tabulated D call, TRBD1, remains unverified against the DNA. TRBV21-1 is labeled a pseudogene. The CDR3 is made up of 15 amino acids. The CDR3 reads CASSKRQGNAGELFF. CDR3 DNA: TGTGCCAGCAGCAAACGACAGGGGAATGCCGGGGAGCTGTTTTTT.

The chain's CDR3 is CASSLSLAGASETQYF. CDR3 DNA sequence: TGCGCCAGCAGCCTCAGTCTAGCGGGGGCCTCAGAGACCCAGTACTTC. The chain joins TRBV5-1 to TRBJ2-5; 10 nucleotides agree with TRBD2. V lost 4 bases, J lost 4 bases, and 10 bases stayed unmatched. The CDR3 is made up of 16 amino acids. Germline CDR1 is SGHRS and CDR2 is YFSETQ.

The chain carries TRBV7-9 and TRBJ2-1, with a possible D match to TRBD2 (5 bases). Germline CDR1 reads SEHNR; CDR2 reads FQNEAQ (reference sequence). The CDR3 length is 14 residues. V was pared by 5 bases and J by 5 bases, with 13 bases between. DNA of the CDR3: TGTGCCAGCAGCCTCCGGGATAGGAACAATGAGCAGTTCTTC. It encodes CASSLRDRNNEQFF. Looking up the rest from reference TRBV7-9 and TRBJ2-1 gives the full variable domain: DTGVSQNPRHKITKRGQNVTFRCDPISEHNRLYWYRQTLGQGPEFLTYFQNEAQLEKSRLLSDRFSAERPKGSFSTLEIQRTEQGDSAMYLCASSLRDRNNEQFFGPGTRLTVL.

The chain recombines TRBV6-1 with TRBJ2-5, with TRBD1 matching over 8 bases. Germline CDR1 and CDR2: MNHNS and SASEGT. The CDR3 extends over 14 amino acids. The J segment lost 4 bases and the V segment lost 3 bases, leaving 4 bases of the junction unmatched. The CDR3 coding sequence is TGTGCCAGCAGTGAGGTGGACAGGGTAGAGACCCAGTACTTC. Translating it yields CASSEVDRVETQYF.

The V and J genes are TRBV10-3 and TRBJ2-3; D unresolved. Trimming took 3 bases from V and 6 from J, leaving 22 bases between them. Germline lookup yields CDR1 ENHRY and CDR2 SYGVKD. This CDR3 has 17 amino acids. In nucleotides, the CDR3 is TGTGCCATCAGTGATGCCTTAGGCAAATCGTCTGGGGATACGCAGTATTTT. Translation: CAISDALGKSSGDTQYF.

This chain joins TRBV2 and TRBJ2-7, with TRBD2 matching over 12 bases. Germline CDR1 and CDR2: SNHLY and FYNNEI. The V gene end was trimmed by 0 bases and the J gene end by 1 base; junction bases not matched to a gene: 7. The CDR3 totals 18 residues. DNA for the CDR3: TGTGCCAGCAGTGAAGCCCTAGCGGGGGGGCTAGGGTCCTACGAGCAGTACGTC. Protein sequence: CASSEALAGGLGSYEQYV.

The rearrangement uses TRBV28 and TRBJ2-1, with 11 positions matching TRBD2. V was pared by 1 base and J by 5 bases, with 7 bases of the junction left unmatched. Germline V gene data show CDR1 as MDHEN and CDR2 as SYDVKM. The CDR3 totals 17 residues. Written as DNA, the CDR3 is TGTGCCAGCAGTTTATCGTACGGGACTAGCGGCCACAATGAGCAGTTCTTC. Protein: CASSLSYGTSGHNEQFF.

The V call is TRBV7-2, the J call TRBJ2-2; D unclear. V gave up 5 bases and J gave up 1 base, with 5 bases separating them. Germline assignment: CDR1 SGHTA and CDR2 FQGNSA. The CDR3 has 13 amino acids. The CDR3 region is CASSQKNTGELFF. CDR3 nucleotides: TGTGCCAGCAGCCAGAAGAACACCGGGGAGCTGTTTTTT. The full variable domain, in which reference TRBV7-2 and TRBJ2-2 provide the parts outside the CDR3, is GAGVSQSPSNKVTEKGKDVELRCDPISGHTALYWYRQSLGQGLEFLIYFQGNSAPDKSGLPSDRFSAERTGGSVSTLTIQRTQQEDSAVYLCASSQKNTGELFFGEGSRLTVL.

CDR3 sequence reads: CASSQGLAGDEFF. In DNA, the CDR3 is TGCGCCAGCAGCCAAGGACTAGCGGGGGACGAGTTCTTC. V and J are TRBV4-3 and TRBJ2-1, with TRBD2 matching 12 bases. The junction had 3 bases not matched to a gene; V was cut back by 1 base and J by 14 bases. Germline V lookup: CDR1 LGHNA, CDR2 YSLEER. The CDR3 has 13 amino acids.

J is TRBJ2-3 and V is TRBV7-2; perhaps TRBD1 as D (5 bases). Per germline, CDR1 SGHTA and CDR2 FQGNSA. The CDR3 runs 15 residues. Trimming removed 1 base at V and 4 bases at J, with 12 bases between. CDR3 sequence reads: CASSLEGRAADTQYF. As DNA, the CDR3 is TGTGCCAGCAGCTTAGAAGGCAGGGCGGCAGATACGCAGTATTTT.

This rearrangement joins TRBV9 to TRBJ1-1, with a tentative D call TRBD1 (5 bases). V lost 5 bases, J lost 6 bases, and 14 bases lay in between. There are 13 residues in the CDR3. CDR1 SGDLS and CDR2 YYNGEE come from the germline V gene. CDR3 in DNA: TGTGCCAGCAGTTTGGGACCCGGGGCTGAAGCTTTCTTT. It translates to CASSLGPGAEAFF.

The V call is TRBV6-5, the J call TRBJ2-7; 7 bases are a match to TRBD2. The V gene's germline CDR1 is MNHEY and CDR2 SVGAGI. V trimming: 8 bases; J trimming: 0 bases; junction bases outside the gene matches: 4. The CDR3 loop spans 13 amino acids. The chain's CDR3 is CASGRGSSYEQYV. The CDR3, as DNA: TGTGCCAGCGGGCGGGGGAGCTCCTACGAGCAGTACGTC.

In its sample, this clone was seen once. This chain joins TRBV11-3 and TRBJ1-6; D unresolved. Germline CDR1 reads SGHNT; CDR2 reads YENEEA. The germline V and J ends were trimmed by 3 bases and 4 bases, with 10 bases remaining between them. The CDR3 is made up of 15 amino acids. The CDR3 here is CASSFSQKYNSPLHF. The CDR3 DNA is TGTGCCAGCAGCTTCTCACAGAAATATAATTCACCCCTCCACTTT.

The chain couples TRBV4-3 to TRBJ2-7, with a weak D call TRBD1 (6 bases). CDR1 is LGHNA and CDR2 is YSLEER in the germline V gene. The V and J ends lost 4 bases and 5 bases respectively, with 15 bases between them. The CDR3 contains 14 residues. For the CDR3, the DNA is TGCGCCAGCAGCCTTGAGCCAGGGGCGGACGAGCAGTACTTC. This sequence encodes CASSLEPGADEQYF.

V usage is TRBV13 and J usage is TRBJ2-7; D is undetermined. From germline, CDR1 is PRHDT and CDR2 FYEKMQ (reference sequence). The ends were cut back, 2 bases at V and 0 bases at J, with 5 bases in the middle. The CDR3 is 13 residues long. The chain's CDR3 is CASSLLDSYEQYF. As DNA, the CDR3 is TGTGCCAGCAGCTTATTGGACTCCTACGAGCAGTACTTC. The full variable domain, in which reference TRBV13 and TRBJ2-7 provide the parts outside the CDR3, is AAGVIQSPRHLIKEKRETATLKCYPIPRHDTVYWYQQGPGQDPQFLISFYEKMQSDKGSIPDRFSAQQFSDYHSELNMSSLELGDSALYFCASSLLDSYEQYFGPGTRLTVT.

The V and J genes are TRBV7-8 and TRBJ2-1; 7 bases agree with TRBD2. Trimming took 10 bases from V and 1 from J; bases not matched to a gene: 13. CDR1 is SGHVS and CDR2 is FQNEAQ in the germline V gene. CDR3 length: 16 amino acids. The CDR3 sequence: CANPAGQGDSYNEQFF. The CDR3 DNA is TGTGCCAACCCAGCGGGGCAGGGTGATTCCTACAATGAGCAGTTCTTC.

The chain employs TRBV9 and TRBJ2-5, with 12 bases fitting TRBD2. The germline V gene encodes CDR1 SGDLS and CDR2 YYNGEE. V was clipped by 3 bases and J by 5 bases; unmatched bases: 8. CDR3 length: 16 residues. The DNA for the CDR3 is TGTGCCAGCAGCGAACTAGCGGGAGGTTCGTTTGAGACCCAGTACTTC. Translating it yields CASSELAGGSFETQYF.